The 3 T cell receptor beta chains listed next were all sequenced from one sample in a study of T cell therapy after organ transplantation. These receptors are not linked to any known antigen. Method: immunoSEQ multiplex PCR; TCRdb's copy keeps in-frame clones and lacks some. The table lists some 17,000 clones, approximately 85% of them singletons, with around a third in the top ten. Described time point: 20-29 weeks after completion of therapy. The source was CD8+ T cells from blood, collected after autologous CMV-specific T cell therapy. These TCRs come from a human patient who had received a solid organ transplant and had CMV disease. Some T cells may have originated in the graft donor.

The rearrangement links TRBV7-2 to TRBJ1-4; TRBD1 might be the D (5 bases). CDR3 length equals 14 residues. V was trimmed by 1 base and J by 17 bases, leaving 20 bases between them. Germline assignment: CDR1 SGHTA and CDR2 FQGNSA. The CDR3 loop reads CASSLGGDAGPVFF. The CDR3, as DNA: TGTGCCAGCAGCTTAGGGGGGGACGCAGGGCCCGTTTTTTTT.

J is TRBJ2-7 and V is TRBV14, with 9 bases that match TRBD1. V shed 0 bases and J 2 bases; nucleotides not matched to a gene: 5. This CDR3 has 16 amino acids. Looked up from germline, CDR1 is SGHDN and CDR2 is FVKESK. CDR3 loop: CASSQDVGTGTYEQYF. For the CDR3, the DNA is TGTGCCAGCAGCCAAGATGTAGGGACAGGGACCTACGAGCAGTACTTC.

The rearrangement joins TRBV30 to TRBJ2-1, with 9 bases lining up with TRBD1. Germline V gene sequence: CDR1 GTSNPN, CDR2 SVGIG (reference sequence). CDR3 length equals 15 residues. Trimming cost V 5 bases and J 6 bases; bases outside gene matches: 11. The CDR3 is CAWARDRVFGNEQFF. DNA of the CDR3: TGTGCCTGGGCCCGGGACAGGGTATTTGGCAATGAGCAGTTCTTC.